Presented here are 19 T cell receptor beta chains from one specimen sequenced in a study of blood T cell repertoires in COVID-19 (dated by TCRdb to about 2020). The library was prepared using the immunoSEQ multiplex PCR assay. Drawn from immuneACCESS, this table holds only the in-frame rearrangements with V and J called that TCRdb kept. Clones are partly lost; checked studies trace under half to an unresolved V gene and leave the rest unexplained. This sample has some 120,000 clones in its table, and roughly 80% of those were observed once. The ten largest clones take up under 3% of the sample. Sample: peripheral blood. Receptor source: a man younger than 40 with acute or convalescent COVID-19.

J is TRBJ2-2 and V is TRBV9; no reliable D call. The CDR3 sequence is 13 residues long. Germline V lookup: CDR1 SGDLS, CDR2 YYNGEE. V was shortened by 4 bases and J by 2 bases, with 6 bases between the two germline ends. The CDR3 protein is CASSTYNTGELFF. CDR3 sequence (DNA): TGTGCCAGCAGCACCTATAACACCGGGGAGCTGTTTTTT. Together with reference TRBV9 and TRBJ2-2, the CDR3 gives the full variable domain: DSGVTQTPKHLITATGQRVTLRCSPRSGDLSVYWYQQSLDQGLQFLIQYYNGEERAKGNILERFSAQQFPDLHSELNLSSLELGDSALYFCASSTYNTGELFFGEGSRLTVL.

The chain employs TRBV5-5 and TRBJ1-2; D ambiguous. The CDR3 extends over 13 amino acids. The germline V and J ends were trimmed by 0 bases and 4 bases, with 7 bases remaining between them. CDR1 and CDR2 from the germline V gene are SGHKS and YYEKEE (reference sequence). The CDR3 here is CASSLVAVYGYTF. The DNA of the CDR3 is TGTGCCAGCAGCTTGGTAGCGGTCTATGGCTACACCTTC.

CDR3 region: CASSYPDRAGTGELFF. The CDR3 DNA reads TGTGCCAGCAGTTACCCGGACAGGGCAGGCACCGGGGAGCTGTTTTTT. The chain uses TRBV6-6 and TRBJ2-2; 8 bases align to TRBD1. The V gene end was trimmed by 2 bases and the J gene end by 4 bases; junction bases not matched to a gene: 6. The CDR3 extends over 16 amino acids. Per germline, CDR1 MNHNY and CDR2 SVGAGI (reference sequence).

The chain has TRBV6-5 and TRBJ1-6; 11 bases align to TRBD1. Looked up from germline, CDR1 is MNHEY and CDR2 is SVGAGI. J lost 8 bases, V lost 4 bases, and 4 bases had no gene match. The CDR3 length is 15 residues. CDR3 loop: CASSLDRGHDSPLHF. The CDR3 coding sequence is TGTGCCAGCAGTTTGGACAGGGGGCATGATTCACCCCTCCACTTT.

The J gene is TRBJ1-5, the V gene TRBV6-5; no definite D call. V lost 7 bases, J lost 7 bases, and 14 bases lay in between. This CDR3 comprises 13 residues. Germline loops: CDR1 MNHEY, CDR2 SVGAGI. As DNA, the CDR3 is TGTGCCAGCACCGTAAGGATCGGGCAGCCCCAGCATTTT. Translating gives CASTVRIGQPQHF.

J is TRBJ1-6 and V is TRBV25-1; D may be TRBD1 (5 bases). The CDR3 runs to 13 residues. The V end was cut by 9 bases, the J end by 5 bases, with 11 bases between. CDR1 and CDR2 (germline): MGHDK, SYGVNS. CDR3 sequence (DNA): TGTGCCAGTCTTGACAGACATAATTCACCCCTCCACTTT. Its translation is CASLDRHNSPLHF.

This clone was observed a few times. The CDR3 loop is CSVRTSGRVADTQYF. For the CDR3, the DNA is TGCAGCGTTAGGACTAGCGGGAGAGTCGCAGATACGCAGTATTTT. This rearrangement joins TRBV29-1 to TRBJ2-3; 13 bases align to TRBD2. Germline V gene lookup returns CDR1 SQVTM and CDR2 ANQGSEA. J lost 4 bases, V lost 5 bases, and 6 bases had no gene match. The CDR3 is 15 residues long.

The chain uses TRBV9 and TRBJ1-4; D unresolved. With 4 bases removed from V and 4 bases from J, the gap between germline ends came to 11 bases. Germline CDR1 reads SGDLS; CDR2 reads YYNGEE. This CDR3 is built from 14 residues. In DNA, the CDR3 is TGTGCCAGCAGCCCAGGAAGGTTTAATGAAAAACTGTTTTTT. It yields the protein CASSPGRFNEKLFF. The variable domain in full, completed from reference TRBV9 and TRBJ1-4, reads DSGVTQTPKHLITATGQRVTLRCSPRSGDLSVYWYQQSLDQGLQFLIQYYNGEERAKGNILERFSAQQFPDLHSELNLSSLELGDSALYFCASSPGRFNEKLFFGSGTQLSVL.

The V call is TRBV4-1, the J call TRBJ1-5; D might be TRBD1 (6 bases). The CDR3 is 15 residues long. CDR1 and CDR2 (germline): MGHRA, YSYEKL. Trimming removed 3 bases at V and 0 bases at J, with 9 bases between. The CDR3 spells CASSQGAGSNQPQHF. In DNA, the CDR3 is TGCGCCAGCAGCCAGGGGGCAGGTAGCAATCAGCCCCAGCATTTT.

The chain joins TRBV4-3 to TRBJ1-2; 7 bases agree with TRBD1. The CDR3 is 14 residues long. Germline V CDR1 and CDR2: LGHNA, YSLEER. Germline trimming cut 1 base from V and 4 bases from J; bases unmatched to any gene: 3. The CDR3 reads CASSQGGQRYGYTF. CDR3 nucleotide sequence: TGCGCCAGCAGCCAAGGGGGACAGCGCTATGGCTACACCTTC.

The CDR3 DNA sequence: TGTGCCAGCAGCTCGACTAGCGGGTCGGTTTGGGGGGAGACCCAGTACTTC. The encoded protein is CASSSTSGSVWGETQYF. This rearrangement joins TRBV5-6 to TRBJ2-5, with 10 nucleotides matching TRBD2. The length of the CDR3 is 17 residues. CDR1 is SGHDT, CDR2 YYEEEE, per germline. J was trimmed by 5 bases and V by 3 bases; bases with no gene match: 13.

The V gene is TRBV2, the J gene TRBJ1-3; a possible D gene is TRBD1 (5 bases). The CDR3 consists of 14 residues. Germline V gives CDR1 SNHLY, CDR2 FYNNEI. With 4 bases removed from V and 0 bases from J, the gap between germline ends came to 7 bases. The CDR3 loop reads CASSGQISGNTIYF. The CDR3 DNA sequence: TGTGCCAGCAGTGGACAGATCTCTGGAAACACCATATATTTT.

V and J are TRBV15 and TRBJ1-5, with D hard to call. With 1 base removed from V and 3 bases from J, the gap between germline ends came to 10 bases. The CDR3 has 15 residues. CDR1 is LNHNV, CDR2 YYDKDF, per germline (reference sequence). DNA of the CDR3: TGTGCCACCAGCAGAGCCGGGAGCCTCAATCAGCCCCAGCATTTT. Translation: CATSRAGSLNQPQHF.

J is TRBJ2-1 and V is TRBV13; no firm D call. The germline gives CDR1 PRHDT, CDR2 FYEKMQ (reference sequence). This CDR3 comprises 11 residues. Trimming stripped 4 bases from V and 4 bases from J, with 2 bases between. The CDR3 sequence: CASSSYNEQFF. In DNA form, the CDR3 reads TGTGCCAGCAGCTCATACAATGAGCAGTTCTTC.

The genes are TRBV16 and TRBJ1-1; 7 bases match TRBD1. The CDR3 length is 16 residues. J gave up 4 bases and V 1 base, and 9 bases lay outside the gene matches. Looked up from germline, CDR1 is KGHSY and CDR2 is FQNENV. The CDR3 bases are TGTGCCAGCAGCCAATTTGGTTGGACAGGCGGCACTGAAGCTTTCTTT. It codes for CASSQFGWTGGTEAFF. The whole variable domain, filled in from reference TRBV16 and TRBJ1-1, reads GEEVAQTPKHLVRGEGQKAKLYCAPIKGHSYVFWYQQVLKNEFKFLISFQNENVFDETGMPKERFSAKCLPNSPCSLEIQATKLEDSAVYFCASSQFGWTGGTEAFFGQGTRLTVV.

The chain joins TRBV20-1 to TRBJ2-7; D perhaps matches TRBD2 (6 bases). With 3 bases removed from V and 6 bases from J, the gap between germline ends came to 9 bases. Germline CDR1 reads DFQATT; CDR2 reads SNEGSKA (reference sequence). CDR3 size: 11 residues. The CDR3 coding sequence is TGCAGTGCTAGTCAGGGAGGCGAGCAGTACGTC. Protein product: CSASQGGEQYV.

The J gene is TRBJ1-2, the V gene TRBV6-6; 7 positions match TRBD1. Germline CDR1 MNHNY, CDR2 SVGAGI (reference sequence). CDR3 length: 13 amino acids. The V segment lost 6 bases and the J segment 8 bases; nucleotides outside the gene matches: 9. The CDR3 loop reads CASRQTGPLGYTF. CDR3 DNA: TGTGCCAGCAGACAGACAGGGCCGTTAGGCTACACCTTC.

The chain carries TRBV7-8 and TRBJ2-7; the D is unclear. V lost 3 bases and J lost 6, with 18 bases in between. The CDR3 spans 15 residues. Per the germline V gene, CDR1 is SGHVS and CDR2 is FQNEAQ. CDR3 coding DNA: TGTGCCAGCAGCTTGCCGGTCGACGGGTACGGCGAGCAGTACTTC. The encoded protein is CASSLPVDGYGEQYF.

The V gene is TRBV11-3, the J gene TRBJ1-1; possible D gene TRBD1, 5 bases. Germline CDR1 is SGHNT and CDR2 is YENEEA. The CDR3 covers 13 residues. V lost 5 bases and J 4 bases, leaving 11 bases between the germline ends. The DNA of the CDR3 is TGTGCCAGCAGCCCCCGCCAGGGCACTGAAGCTTTCTTT. This gives the protein CASSPRQGTEAFF. Filled out from reference TRBV11-3 and TRBJ1-1, the complete variable domain reads EAGVVQSPRYKIIEKKQPVAFWCNPISGHNTLYWYLQNLGQGPELLIRYENEEAVDDSQLPKDRFSAERLKGVDSTLKIQPAELGDSAVYLCASSPRQGTEAFFGQGTRLTVV.